These T cell receptor beta chains were read from a single sample in a study of CD8 T cells in ankylosing spondylitis. Using its own MiXCR run on the 5' RACE reads, TCRdb lists one record per CDR3 protein. The sample has approximately 550,000 distinct CDR3 sequences; approximately 11% are singletons. Material for sequencing was blood, either unsorted or a sorted T cell fraction (not recorded which). The receptors here all came from a male donor with ankylosing spondylitis. Each CDR3 is given with its conserved first and last residue.

TRBJ2-1 | TRBV5-5 | CASSLEGDNEQFF
TRBJ1-4 | TRBV20-1 | CSAPSWEKLFF
TRBJ2-7 | TRBV20-1 | CSARDDRGLLYEQYF
TRBJ1-3 | TRBV5-1 | CASSSGTAEDTIYF
TRBJ2-5 | TRBV12-3/TRBV12-4 | CASSSGTRGKTQYF
TRBJ2-1 | TRBV10-1 | CASSESGIDEQFF
TRBJ1-5 | TRBV7-8 | CASSGTERDQPQHF
TRBJ1-4 | TRBV5-1 | CASTLGGGQEKLFF
TRBJ2-3 | TRBV11-2 | CASSLQGPLTDTQYF
TRBJ2-5 | TRBV3-1 | CASSQEAGTGQETQYF
TRBJ2-2 | TRBV24-1 | CATSDPVGRDRAAHTGELFF
TRBJ1-3 | TRBV27 | CASSFRAAGNTIYF
TRBJ2-5 | TRBV7-7 | CASSLRGSGGETQYF
TRBJ2-1 | TRBV29-1 | CSVWGQGAYEQFF
TRBJ1-1 | TRBV12-3/TRBV12-4 | CASSALQGGFTEAFF
TRBJ2-1 | TRBV24-1 | CATSETGTRGLGEQFF
TRBJ2-7 | TRBV3-1 | CASSQAGTSYEQYF
TRBJ1-5 | TRBV20-1 | CSARPGGSNQPQHF
TRBJ2-1 | TRBV29-1 | CSVVGGLAGVPEQFF